This entry lists 5 T cell receptor beta chains sequenced from one sample in a study of CD8+CD57+ T cells in acquired aplastic anemia. Using genomic DNA as the template, TCR beta VDJ and CDR3 profiling was carried out. TCRdb re-analysed the reads in MiXCR, keeping a single row per CDR3 protein. Of about 160,000 distinct CDR3 sequences detected, approximately 44% appear once; the ten largest clones hold 1.1%. The sample consisted of sorted CD4+, CD8+, or CD8+CD57+ T cells (not recorded which) from PBMCs. These receptors were collected from a human donor in good health.

This clonotype was detected ten times or more. V usage is TRBV12-3 or TRBV12-4 and J usage is TRBJ1-2; D is possibly TRBD1 (5 bases). This CDR3 comprises 15 residues. V dropped 1 base and J dropped 4 bases, with 13 bases sitting between them. In DNA form, the CDR3 reads TGTGCCAGCAGTTTAGGGGCCGCGGGGACCTATGGCTACACCTTC. Translation gives CASSLGAAGTYGYTF.

Ten or more counts support this clonotype. The chain's CDR3 is CASTLRNSGNTIYF. CDR3 nucleotide sequence: TGTGCCAGCACCTTGCGGAACTCTGGAAACACCATATATTTT. This sequence joins TRBV12-3 or TRBV12-4 and TRBJ1-3; D gene uncertain. V lost 7 bases to trimming and J lost 0 bases, with 10 bases between them. The CDR3 contains 14 residues.

This clonotype has at least ten counts. V is TRBV10-2 and J is TRBJ1-2; 8 nucleotides match TRBD1. V lost 2 bases and J lost 8; bases outside the gene matches: 4. CDR3 length: 13 residues. The germline gives CDR1 WSHSY, CDR2 SAAADI. In DNA, the CDR3 is TGCGCCAGCAGTGAGACAGGGGGACGAGGCTACACCTTC. Protein product: CASSETGGRGYTF.

V is TRBV19 and J is TRBJ2-7; 12 nucleotides align to TRBD2. J gave up 9 bases and V 5 bases, and 5 bases lay outside the gene matches. Germline lookup yields CDR1 LNHDA and CDR2 SQIVND (reference sequence). The CDR3 is 13 amino acids. CDR3 DNA sequence: TGTGCCAGTAGTCACGGGACTAGCGGGTCGCAGTACTTC. It codes for CASSHGTSGSQYF.

As to this clonotype: This sequence may be a read error, since a much larger clone differs from it by one base. The chain couples TRBV4-3 to TRBJ2-7; 15 nucleotides line up with TRBD2. This CDR3 has 18 residues. Germline CDR1 LGHNA, CDR2 YSLEER. V shed 0 bases and J 2 bases; nucleotides not matched to a gene: 5. Here the CDR3 reads CASSQEGGTSGGPYEQYF. The CDR3 nucleotides are TGCGCCAGCAGCCAAGAGGGTGGGACTAGCGGGGGGCCCTACGAGCAGTACTTC.